A selection of T cell receptor beta chains follows, all from one sample in a study of CD8 T cells in Susac syndrome. MiXCR, applied by TCRdb to the immunoSEQ multiplex PCR reads, yields one record per CDR3 protein. This sample carries some 94,000 distinct CDR3 sequences, 85% to 95% of them seen once, and the ten largest clones take roughly 0.31%. Sequencing was performed on CD4+ T cells from PBMCs. Receptor source: a human donor with Susac syndrome. Each CDR3 is given with its conserved first and last residue. A D gene is named only where the DNA matches it firmly. The size field is filled for only some rows; it gives once, few, many or a size class.

CDR3nt: TGTGCCAGCAGACTAGGGGGTGGCACTGAAGCTTTCTTT
CDR3aa: CASRLGGGTEAFF
j_gene: TRBJ1-1
d_gene: NA
abundance: NA
v_gene: TRBV7-2

CDR3nt: TGTGCCTGGAGTCGGGACAGAAACACTGAAGCTTTCTTT
CDR3aa: CAWSRDRNTEAFF
j_gene: TRBJ1-1
d_gene: TRBD1
abundance: once
v_gene: TRBV30

CDR3nt: TGCGCCAGCAGCTTGGATTATGACAGACGAAATTCACCCCTCCACTTT
CDR3aa: CASSLDYDRRNSPLHF
j_gene: TRBJ1-6
d_gene: NA
abundance: NA
v_gene: TRBV5-1

CDR3nt: TGTGCCAGCAGCTTAGGATCCGGCACAGATACGCAGTATTTT
CDR3aa: CASSLGSGTDTQYF
j_gene: TRBJ2-3
d_gene: NA
abundance: NA
v_gene: TRBV7-2

CDR3nt: TGTGCCAGTCCCTCGTTGAGGAGTGATGAGCAGTTCTTC
CDR3aa: CASPSLRSDEQFF
j_gene: TRBJ2-1
d_gene: NA
abundance: NA
v_gene: TRBV19

CDR3nt: TGCGCCAGCAGCCAAGGTAGACTAGCGGGGCGGAGGGATGAGCAGTTCTTC
CDR3aa: CASSQGRLAGRRDEQFF
j_gene: TRBJ2-1
d_gene: TRBD2
abundance: once
v_gene: TRBV4-1

CDR3nt: TGTGCCAGCAGCAAGACCACAGATACGCAGTATTTT
CDR3aa: CASSKTTDTQYF
j_gene: TRBJ2-3
d_gene: NA
abundance: NA
v_gene: TRBV7-2

CDR3nt: TGTGCCAGCAGTTCGGACAGGGAATACTACGAGCAGTACTTC
CDR3aa: CASSSDREYYEQYF
j_gene: TRBJ2-7
d_gene: TRBD1
abundance: NA
v_gene: TRBV28

CDR3nt: TGTGCCATCAGTGACGTTGGTCTGGGCAGATTGGGCCAAGAGACCCAGTACTTC
CDR3aa: CAISDVGLGRLGQETQYF
j_gene: TRBJ2-5
d_gene: NA
abundance: once
v_gene: TRBV10-3

CDR3nt: TGCAGCGTTACGGTGTACGGGGGGGAAGAGACCCAGTACTTC
CDR3aa: CSVTVYGGEETQYF
j_gene: TRBJ2-5
d_gene: TRBD2
abundance: NA
v_gene: TRBV29-1

CDR3nt: TGTGCCAGCAGCATACAGGGGGCTTCTTGGGAGCAGTACTTC
CDR3aa: CASSIQGASWEQYF
j_gene: TRBJ2-7
d_gene: TRBD1
abundance: NA
v_gene: TRBV9

CDR3nt: TGCGCCAGCAGCCAAGCAGGGACGGAGACCCAGTACTTC
CDR3aa: CASSQAGTETQYF
j_gene: TRBJ2-5
d_gene: NA
abundance: NA
v_gene: TRBV4-1